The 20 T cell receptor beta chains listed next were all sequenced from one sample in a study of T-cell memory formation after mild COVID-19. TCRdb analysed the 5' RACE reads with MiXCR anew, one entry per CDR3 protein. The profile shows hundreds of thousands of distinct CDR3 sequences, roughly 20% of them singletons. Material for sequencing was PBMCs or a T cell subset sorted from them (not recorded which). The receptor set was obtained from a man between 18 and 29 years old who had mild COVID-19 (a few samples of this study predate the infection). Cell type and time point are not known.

The CDR3 is CASSFYMEPQHF. For the CDR3, the DNA is TGTGCCAGCAGCTTTTACATGGAACCCCAGCATTTT. This chain uses TRBV7-2 with TRBJ1-5; no definite D call. The V and J ends lost 3 bases and 10 bases respectively, with 10 bases between them. CDR3 length: 12 amino acids. Germline assignment: CDR1 SGHTA and CDR2 FQGNSA.

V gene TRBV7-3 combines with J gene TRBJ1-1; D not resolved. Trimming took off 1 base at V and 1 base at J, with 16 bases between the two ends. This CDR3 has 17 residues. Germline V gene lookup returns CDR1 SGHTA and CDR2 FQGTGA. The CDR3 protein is CASSLNSVRDPNTEAFF. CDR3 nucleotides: TGTGCCAGCAGCTTAAACTCCGTGAGAGACCCGAACACTGAAGCTTTCTTT.

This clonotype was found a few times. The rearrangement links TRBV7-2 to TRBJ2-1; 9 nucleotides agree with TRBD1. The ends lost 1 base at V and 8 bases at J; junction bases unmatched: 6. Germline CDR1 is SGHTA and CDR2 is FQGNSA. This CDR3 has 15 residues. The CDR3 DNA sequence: TGTGCCAGCAGCTTAGTGGGACAGGGTTGGGATGAGCAGTTCTTC. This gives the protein CASSLVGQGWDEQFF.

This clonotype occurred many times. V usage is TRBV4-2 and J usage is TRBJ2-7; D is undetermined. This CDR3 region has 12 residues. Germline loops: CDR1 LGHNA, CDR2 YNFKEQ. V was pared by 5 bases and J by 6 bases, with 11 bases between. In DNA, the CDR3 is TGTGCCAGCAGCTATTCGTCGGGCGAGCAGTACTTC. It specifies CASSYSSGEQYF.

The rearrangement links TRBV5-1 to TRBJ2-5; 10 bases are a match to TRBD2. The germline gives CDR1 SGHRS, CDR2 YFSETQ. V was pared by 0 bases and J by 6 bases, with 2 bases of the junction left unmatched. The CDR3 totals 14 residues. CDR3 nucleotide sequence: TGCGCCAGCAGCTTGGAACTAGCGGGGAAGACCCAGTACTTC. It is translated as CASSLELAGKTQYF.

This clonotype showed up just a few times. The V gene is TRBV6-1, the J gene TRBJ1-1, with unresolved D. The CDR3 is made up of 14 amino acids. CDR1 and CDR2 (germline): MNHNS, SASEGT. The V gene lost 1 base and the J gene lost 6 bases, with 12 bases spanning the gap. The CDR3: CASSEVEKAPEAFF. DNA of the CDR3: TGTGCCAGCAGTGAAGTGGAGAAGGCCCCTGAAGCTTTCTTT.

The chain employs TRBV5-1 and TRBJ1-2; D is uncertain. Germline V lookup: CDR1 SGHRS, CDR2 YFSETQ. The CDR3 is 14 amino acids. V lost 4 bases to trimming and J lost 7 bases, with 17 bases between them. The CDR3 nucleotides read TGCGCCAGCAGCGAAGGTGCGGAAATGGGTGGCTACACCTTC. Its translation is CASSEGAEMGGYTF.

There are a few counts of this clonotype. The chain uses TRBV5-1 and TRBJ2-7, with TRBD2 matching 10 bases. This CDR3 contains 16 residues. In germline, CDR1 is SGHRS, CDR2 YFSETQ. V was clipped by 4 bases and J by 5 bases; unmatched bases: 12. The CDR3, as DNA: TGCGCCAGCAGCGGGGCTACCGGGACTAGCGTCCACGAGCAGTACTTC. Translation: CASSGATGTSVHEQYF.

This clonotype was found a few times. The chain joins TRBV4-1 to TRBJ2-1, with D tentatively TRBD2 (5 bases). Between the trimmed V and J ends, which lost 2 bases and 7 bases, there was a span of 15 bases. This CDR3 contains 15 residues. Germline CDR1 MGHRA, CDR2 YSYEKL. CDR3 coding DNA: TGCGCCAGCAGCCAACTCCTGCCCCGGGAAAATGAGCAGTTCTTC. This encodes CASSQLLPRENEQFF.

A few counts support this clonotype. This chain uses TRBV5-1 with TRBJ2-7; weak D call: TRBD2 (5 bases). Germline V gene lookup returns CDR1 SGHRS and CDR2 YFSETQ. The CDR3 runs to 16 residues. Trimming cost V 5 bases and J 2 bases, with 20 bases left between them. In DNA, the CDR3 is TGCGCCAGCAGGCGATGGTCCGTGACGGGGACCTACGAGCAGTACTTC. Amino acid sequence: CASRRWSVTGTYEQYF.

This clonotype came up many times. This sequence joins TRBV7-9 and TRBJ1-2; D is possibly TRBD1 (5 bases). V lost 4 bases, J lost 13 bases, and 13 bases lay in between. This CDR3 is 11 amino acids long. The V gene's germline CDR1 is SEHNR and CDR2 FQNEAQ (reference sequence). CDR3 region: CASSSRDVSTF. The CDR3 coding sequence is TGTGCCAGCAGCTCCCGGGACGTAAGCACCTTC.

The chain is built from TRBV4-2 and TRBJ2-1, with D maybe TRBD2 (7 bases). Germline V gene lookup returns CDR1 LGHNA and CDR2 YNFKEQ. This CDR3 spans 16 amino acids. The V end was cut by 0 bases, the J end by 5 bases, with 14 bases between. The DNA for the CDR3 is TGTGCCAGCAGCCAAGATCTCCGGGGGGCTAACAATGAGCAGTTCTTC. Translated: CASSQDLRGANNEQFF.

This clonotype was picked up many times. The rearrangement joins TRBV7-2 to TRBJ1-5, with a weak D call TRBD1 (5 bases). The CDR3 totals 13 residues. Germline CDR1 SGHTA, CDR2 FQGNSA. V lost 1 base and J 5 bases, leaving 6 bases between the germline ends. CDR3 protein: CASSLVGDQPQHF. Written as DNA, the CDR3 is TGTGCCAGCAGCTTAGTGGGGGATCAGCCCCAGCATTTT.

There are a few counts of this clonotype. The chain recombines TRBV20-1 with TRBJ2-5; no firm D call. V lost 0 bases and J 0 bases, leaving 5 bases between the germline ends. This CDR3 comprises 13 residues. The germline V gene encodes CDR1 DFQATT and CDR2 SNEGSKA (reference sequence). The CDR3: CSARDLYQETQYF. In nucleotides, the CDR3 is TGCAGTGCTAGAGATCTTTACCAAGAGACCCAGTACTTC.

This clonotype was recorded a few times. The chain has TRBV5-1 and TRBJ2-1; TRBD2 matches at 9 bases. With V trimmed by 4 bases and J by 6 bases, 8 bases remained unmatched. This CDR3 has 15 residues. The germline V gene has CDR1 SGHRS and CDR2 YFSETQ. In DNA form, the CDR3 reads TGCGCCAGCAGCCGTGGACTAGCGCACCCCAATGAGCAGTTCTTC. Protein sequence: CASSRGLAHPNEQFF.

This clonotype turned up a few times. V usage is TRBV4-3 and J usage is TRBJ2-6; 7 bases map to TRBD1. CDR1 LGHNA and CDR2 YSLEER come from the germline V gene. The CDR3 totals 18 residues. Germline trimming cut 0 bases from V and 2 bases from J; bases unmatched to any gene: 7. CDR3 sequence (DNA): TGCGCCAGCAGCCAAGACGCCTACGGACAGGCTGGGGCCAACGTCCTGACTTTC. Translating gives CASSQDAYGQAGANVLTF.

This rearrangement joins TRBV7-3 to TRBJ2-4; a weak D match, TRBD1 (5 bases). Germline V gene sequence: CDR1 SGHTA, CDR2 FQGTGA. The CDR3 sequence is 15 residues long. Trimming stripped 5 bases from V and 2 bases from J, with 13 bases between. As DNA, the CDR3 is TGTGCCAGCAGCGTCGGAAGGGGAACCAAAAACATTCAGTACTTC. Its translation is CASSVGRGTKNIQYF. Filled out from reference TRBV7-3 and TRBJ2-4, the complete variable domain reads GAGVSQTPSNKVTEKGKYVELRCDPISGHTALYWYRQSLGQGPEFLIYFQGTGAADDSGLPNDRFFAVRPEGSVSTLKIQRTERGDSAVYLCASSVGRGTKNIQYFGAGTRLSVL.

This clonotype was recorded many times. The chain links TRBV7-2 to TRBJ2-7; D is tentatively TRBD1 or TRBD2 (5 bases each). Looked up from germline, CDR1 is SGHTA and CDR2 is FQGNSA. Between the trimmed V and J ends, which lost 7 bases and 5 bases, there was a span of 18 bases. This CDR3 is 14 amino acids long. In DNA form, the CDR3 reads TGTGCCAGCACCTGGGGACCGTCTAATGACGAGCAGTACTTC. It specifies CASTWGPSNDEQYF.

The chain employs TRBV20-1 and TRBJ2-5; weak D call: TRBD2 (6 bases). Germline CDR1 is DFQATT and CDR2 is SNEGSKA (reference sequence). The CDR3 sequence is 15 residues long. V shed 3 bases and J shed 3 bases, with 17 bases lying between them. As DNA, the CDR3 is TGCAGTGCTAGCGCCTCCCCCTGGGGGGAAGAGACCCAGTACTTC. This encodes CSASASPWGEETQYF.

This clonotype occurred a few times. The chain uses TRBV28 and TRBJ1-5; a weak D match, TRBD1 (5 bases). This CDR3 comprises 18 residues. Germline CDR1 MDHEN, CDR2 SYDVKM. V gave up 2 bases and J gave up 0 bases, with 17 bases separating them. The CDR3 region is CASSLRGVPLHSNQPQHF. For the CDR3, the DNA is TGTGCCAGCAGTTTAAGGGGCGTCCCGCTCCATAGCAATCAGCCCCAGCATTTT.